The 18 T cell receptor beta chains given below trace back to one sample, sequenced in a study of breast tumors, draining lymph nodes, adjacent tissues. Axillary draining lymph nodes of breast cancer patients supplied the node samples. TCRdb used MiXCR to reprocess the multiplex PCR reads, holding one entry per CDR3 protein. The table lists 200,000 or so distinct CDR3 sequences, approximately 33% of them singletons. Input material: axillary lymph node tissue. Every receptor here comes from a female donor with breast cancer. Some clones in this sample may be carry-over from other donors' samples.

This clonotype was counted only a few times. Possible read error: a much larger clone is one base away. The final CDR3 position lacks the conserved phenylalanine or tryptophan, pointing to a likely read error. The genes are TRBV15 and TRBJ2-1; 10 nucleotides match TRBD1. V was pared by 1 base and J by 6 bases, with 9 bases of the junction left unmatched. This CDR3 spans 17 amino acids. Germline assignment: CDR1 LNHNV and CDR2 YYDKDF (reference sequence). Here the CDR3 DNA reads TGTGCCACCAGCAGAGTGGTGGACAGGGGGGCCGGCAATGAGCAGTTCCTC. Translated, it gives CATSRVVDRGAGNEQFL.

This clonotype was counted at least ten times. The chain combines TRBV10-2 with TRBJ2-7, with D perhaps matching TRBD2 (6 bases). V was shortened by 5 bases and J by 6 bases, with 14 bases between the two germline ends. CDR1 and CDR2 from the germline V gene are WSHSY and SAAADI. The CDR3 is 13 amino acids. The CDR3 reads CASSRGGGVEQYF. CDR3 DNA sequence: TGCGCCAGCAGTCGGGGTGGAGGGGTCGAGCAGTACTTC.

The table lists this clonotype with many counts. This chain joins TRBV7-2 and TRBJ1-2, with a possible D match to TRBD1 (5 bases). Trimming removed 4 bases from V and 2 bases from J, with 11 bases in between. This CDR3 contains 14 residues. Per germline, CDR1 SGHTA and CDR2 FQGNSA. In DNA, the CDR3 is TGTGCCAGCAGCTCTATACACAGGAACTATGGCTACACCTTC. It specifies CASSSIHRNYGYTF.

This clonotype was observed many times. J is TRBJ2-5 and V is TRBV9; 10 bases are shared with TRBD1. The CDR3 totals 16 residues. CDR1 and CDR2 (germline): SGDLS, YYNGEE. V was clipped by 3 bases and J by 2 bases; unmatched bases: 7. CDR3 sequence reads: CASSDSGTGVQETQYF. The CDR3 DNA follows: TGTGCCAGCAGCGATAGCGGGACAGGGGTACAAGAGACCCAGTACTTC.

There are many counts of this clonotype. The rearrangement uses TRBV2 and TRBJ1-3; no definite D call. The CDR3 extends over 14 amino acids. The germline V gene has CDR1 SNHLY and CDR2 FYNNEI. With 8 bases removed from V and 0 bases from J, the gap between germline ends came to 11 bases. CDR3: CASHLGNSGNTIYF. Here the CDR3 DNA reads TGTGCCAGCCACTTAGGGAACTCTGGAAACACCATATATTTT.

To note about this clonotype: An end of the junction differs from the germline gene, which may be a read error. The rearrangement uses TRBV7-8 and TRBJ1-2, with D possibly matching TRBD1 (6 bases). CDR3 length equals 15 residues. Germline V CDR1 and CDR2: SGHVS, FQNEAQ. Here the CDR3 DNA reads TGTGCCAGCAGCCCCGGGGGGGGGGCGAGCTATGGCTACCCCTTC. This sequence encodes CASSPGGGASYGYPF.

This clonotype occurred many times. The chain carries TRBV20-1 and TRBJ2-1; unclear D gene. The V gene lost 6 bases and the J gene lost 10 bases, with 7 bases spanning the gap. Per the germline V gene, CDR1 is DFQATT and CDR2 is SNEGSKA (reference sequence). The CDR3 runs to 9 residues. The CDR3 nucleotides read TGCAGTGCCAATCAAGAGCAGTTCTTC. Translated, it gives CSANQEQFF.

A few counts support this clonotype. The chain links TRBV6-6 to TRBJ1-2, with D perhaps matching TRBD1 (6 bases). Per the germline V gene, CDR1 is MNHNY and CDR2 is SVGAGI (reference sequence). V dropped 7 bases and J dropped 5 bases, with 14 bases sitting between them. The CDR3 covers 13 residues. The CDR3 region is CASTPGGAYGYTF. Here the CDR3 DNA reads TGTGCCAGCACGCCGGGGGGCGCTTATGGCTACACCTTC.

This clonotype was observed many times. The rearrangement uses TRBV7-2 and TRBJ1-5; the D is unclear. V was clipped by 1 base and J by 0 bases, with 7 bases between them. There are 15 residues in the CDR3. CDR1 and CDR2 from the germline V gene are SGHTA and FQGNSA. CDR3 residues: CASSLVPNSNQPQHF. DNA for the CDR3: TGTGCCAGCAGCTTAGTGCCCAATAGCAATCAGCCCCAGCATTTT.

Written as DNA, the CDR3 is TGCAGTGCTAGAGATTCTAGCGGGAGTCTAGGGGAGACCCAGTACTTC. Amino acid sequence: CSARDSSGSLGETQYF. V and J are TRBV20-1 and TRBJ2-5; 10 bases agree with TRBD2. V lost 0 bases and J lost 5; bases outside the gene matches: 9. Germline-derived CDR1 and CDR2 are DFQATT and SNEGSKA (reference sequence). The length of the CDR3 is 16 residues.

The chain has TRBV18 and TRBJ2-5; possible D gene TRBD2, 6 bases. CDR1 and CDR2 (germline): KGHSH, LQKENI. This CDR3 has 15 amino acids. V dropped 4 bases and J dropped 5 bases, with 17 bases sitting between them. CDR3 in amino acids: CASSLQGGPEETQYF. The CDR3 nucleotides are TGTGCCAGCTCACTCCAGGGAGGCCCGGAGGAGACCCAGTACTTC.

This clonotype was detected ten times or more. The gene calls are TRBV5-5 and TRBJ1-5, with TRBD1 as a possible D gene (6 bases). Germline lookup yields CDR1 SGHKS and CDR2 YYEKEE (reference sequence). The CDR3 loop spans 15 amino acids. Trimming left V 1 base short and J 2 bases short, with 10 bases between. The CDR3 nucleotides read TGTGCCAGCAGCTTGACGGGGGCCCGCAATCAGCCCCAGCATTTT. It encodes CASSLTGARNQPQHF. Filled out from reference TRBV5-5 and TRBJ1-5, the complete variable domain reads DAGVTQSPTHLIKTRGQQVTLRCSPISGHKSVSWYQQVLGQGPQFIFQYYEKEERGRGNFPDRFSARQFPNYSSELNVNALLLGDSALYLCASSLTGARNQPQHFGDGTRLSIL.

In this sample, this clonotype turned up many times. The chain recombines TRBV11-2 with TRBJ2-3; D uncertain. There are 13 residues in the CDR3. Trimming pared 1 base from V and 3 bases from J, leaving 5 bases between. From germline, CDR1 is SGHAT and CDR2 FQNNGV. The CDR3 loop reads CASSLAFTDTQYF. The CDR3 nucleotides read TGTGCCAGCAGCTTAGCCTTTACAGATACGCAGTATTTT.

In this sample, this clonotype turned up many times. The chain couples TRBV12-3 or TRBV12-4 to TRBJ2-6; D may be TRBD2 (5 bases). V lost 7 bases and J 4 bases, leaving 14 bases between the germline ends. The CDR3 totals 15 residues. The CDR3 spells CASTRWELGANVLTF. CDR3 in DNA: TGTGCCAGCACTAGATGGGAGTTAGGGGCCAACGTCCTGACTTTC.

Many counts were recorded for this clonotype. This rearrangement joins TRBV7-9 to TRBJ1-2; 7 nucleotides match TRBD1. The V and J ends lost 0 bases and 3 bases, in that order; junction bases with no gene match: 7. CDR1 is SEHNR and CDR2 is FQNEAQ in the germline V gene (reference sequence). This CDR3 spans 16 amino acids. As DNA, the CDR3 is TGTGCCAGCAGCTTAGCTCCGGGACAGATTGACTATGGCTACACCTTC. It translates to CASSLAPGQIDYGYTF.

The gene calls are TRBV2 and TRBJ1-6; D gene ambiguous. The V end was cut by 6 bases, the J end by 7 bases, with 28 bases between. Germline V gene lookup returns CDR1 SNHLY and CDR2 FYNNEI. This CDR3 region has 19 residues. CDR3 residues: CASSTTTSGYEQWNSPLHF. CDR3 sequence (DNA): TGTGCCAGCAGCACAACGACTAGCGGCTACGAGCAGTGGAATTCACCCCTCCACTTT.

As to this clonotype: Relative to the germline gene, one junction end is altered; a read error may explain this. The gene calls are TRBV6-5 and TRBJ1-1; D is possibly TRBD1 (6 bases). CDR3 length: 16 residues. From germline, CDR1 is MNHEY and CDR2 SVGAGI. CDR3 protein: CASSHSIGGGLTEAFF. CDR3 nucleotide sequence: TGTGCCAGCAGTCACTCGATAGGGGGGGGCCTGACTGAAGCTTTCTTT.

About this clonotype itself: A much larger clone differs by one base, so this may be a read error. This sequence joins TRBV5-1 and TRBJ1-6, with 7 positions matching TRBD1. V lost 0 bases to trimming and J lost 13 bases; unmatched junction nucleotides: 4. The CDR3 contains 13 residues. Germline CDR1 SGHRS, CDR2 YFSETQ. The DNA for the CDR3 is TGCGCCAGCAGCTTGGGGGAGGGGGCCCCCCTCCACTTT. It translates to CASSLGEGAPLHF.